This T cell receptor (beta chain) was captured by sequencing in a study of breast tumors, draining lymph nodes, adjacent tissues. Whole-study findings and limits: Tumor T cell lymph node origin was a supported hypothesis, not proven. Tumors had less TCR diversity than lymph nodes, more than nontumor tissue. Luminal-like breast cancer showed significantly higher tumor–nontumor repertoire similarity than basal-like. Data fit most tumor T cells coming from lymph node, expanding in tumor.

The sample holds many counts of this clonotype. Its antigen is still unknown. Breast cancer patients provided tissue from their axillary draining lymph nodes. Germline-derived CDR1 and CDR2 are MGHRA and YSYEKL. The CDR3 sequence is 17 residues long. V was clipped by 3 bases and J by 0 bases, with 16 bases between them. TCRdb called the multiplex PCR reads again in MiXCR, with one record for every CDR3 protein. The table shows 100,000 to 150,000 distinct CDR3 sequences, with 20% to 25% occurring only once. The source of this sequence is a female donor with breast cancer. Some clones in this sample may be carry-over from other donors' samples. Sequencing was performed on axillary lymph node tissue. The genes are TRBV4-1 and TRBJ2-3; tentative D call: TRBD2 (6 bases). The CDR3 here is CASSQNRGTVSTDTQYF. CDR3 nucleotide sequence: TGCGCCAGCAGCCAGAATCGGGGGACCGTCAGCACAGATACGCAGTATTTT.